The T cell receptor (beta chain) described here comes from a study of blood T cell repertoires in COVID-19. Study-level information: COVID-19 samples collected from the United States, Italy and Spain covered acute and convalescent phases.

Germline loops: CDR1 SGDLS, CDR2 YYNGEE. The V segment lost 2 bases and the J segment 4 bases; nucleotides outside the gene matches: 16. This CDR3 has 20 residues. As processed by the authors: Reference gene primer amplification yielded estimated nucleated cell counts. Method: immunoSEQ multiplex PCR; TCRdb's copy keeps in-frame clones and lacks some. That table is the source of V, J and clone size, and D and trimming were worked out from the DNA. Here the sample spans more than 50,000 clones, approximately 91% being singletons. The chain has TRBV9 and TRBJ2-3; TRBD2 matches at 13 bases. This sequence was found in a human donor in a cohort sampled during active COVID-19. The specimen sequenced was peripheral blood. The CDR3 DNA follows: TGTGCCAGCAGCGTTGCTGGACTAGCGGGAGTGTATGAGGTTGCAGATACGCAGTATTTT. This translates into CASSVAGLAGVYEVADTQYF.